This T cell receptor beta chain was recorded in a study of CD8+CD57+ T cells in acquired aplastic anemia (dated by TCRdb to the late 2010s). Notes on the research overall: Extracted DNA from sorted CD4+ and CD8+ cells averaged about 3 ug, ranging from roughly 0.2 to 30 ug. A CD8+CD57+ expansion meant a frequency higher than the mean frequency seen in healthy subjects. General findings and caveats noted by the study authors: Around 30 CD8+ CDR3 sequences were shared between patients and controls but appeared highly expressed in patients and within their immunodominant clones. Between patients and healthy controls, no significant difference in CD8+ Simpson's diversity was found (P=0.060).

About this clonotype: Its antigen specificity is not known. No base qualities exist here, and no much larger clone lies one base off it.

The patients picked for sequencing were ones in whom flow cytometry had shown an expansion of CD8+CD57+ cells. Every patient had severe acquired aplastic anemia, diagnosed using the International Study of Aplastic Anemia and Agranulocytosis and Camitta criteria. No patient had received any therapy when blood was sampled. The study deep-sequenced TCR repertoires of sorted CD4+ and CD8+ blood T cells from severe aplastic anemia patients and healthy subjects. Patients were enrolled under clinicaltrials.gov protocols 00001620, 01623167, 00001397, 00071045, 00081523 and 00961064 in the USA. Ficoll-Paque density gradient centrifugation was used to isolate peripheral blood mononuclear cells. Before DNA extraction, CD4+ and CD8+ T cells were sorted by FACS or by magnetic beads. The germline V gene (reference sequence) yields DFQATT for CDR1 and SNEGSKA for CDR2. The junction shows trimming of 6 bases on V and 2 bases on J, plus 20 bases between the germline ends. The CDR3 contains 15 residues, cysteine and phenylalanine counted. Only the CDR3 DNA stays, 45 bases, in frame from base 1.

TCR beta VDJ combination and CDR3 sequence profiling used genomic DNA as the template. An Illumina HiSeq 2000 was used for TCR repertoire sequencing. In the paper's pipeline: TRBV/TRBJ rearrangement plots, CDR3 size and DJ length profiles, and Simpson's diversity index were used to assess repertoires. The most abundant DNA sequence in the deep sequencing data was defined as the immunodominant clone. CDR3 amino acid sequences were checked for sharing across subjects and were also compared against the VDJdb database and published repertoires. The public reads were reprocessed in TCRdb via fastp at Q25 and MiXCR, keeping in-frame beta chains. Every distinct CDR3 protein forms one entry, paired with its most common genes and DNA. These V and J calls originate from TCRdb's pipeline instead of the authors' own analysis. The sample records about 180,000 distinct CDR3 sequences, around 50% of which are singletons. The top ten clonotypes cover 13% of the sample.

Recombination linked TRBV20-1 to TRBJ2-7, with the D gene too uncertain to name. This TCR was sampled from a human donor with aplastic anemia. The sample comprised sorted CD4+, CD8+, or CD8+CD57+ T cells (not recorded which) from PBMCs. CDR3 reads: CSASSLGPGTYEQYF. In nucleotide form, the sequence is TGCAGTGCCAGCAGCTTAGGTCCAGGCACCTACGAGCAGTACTTC.